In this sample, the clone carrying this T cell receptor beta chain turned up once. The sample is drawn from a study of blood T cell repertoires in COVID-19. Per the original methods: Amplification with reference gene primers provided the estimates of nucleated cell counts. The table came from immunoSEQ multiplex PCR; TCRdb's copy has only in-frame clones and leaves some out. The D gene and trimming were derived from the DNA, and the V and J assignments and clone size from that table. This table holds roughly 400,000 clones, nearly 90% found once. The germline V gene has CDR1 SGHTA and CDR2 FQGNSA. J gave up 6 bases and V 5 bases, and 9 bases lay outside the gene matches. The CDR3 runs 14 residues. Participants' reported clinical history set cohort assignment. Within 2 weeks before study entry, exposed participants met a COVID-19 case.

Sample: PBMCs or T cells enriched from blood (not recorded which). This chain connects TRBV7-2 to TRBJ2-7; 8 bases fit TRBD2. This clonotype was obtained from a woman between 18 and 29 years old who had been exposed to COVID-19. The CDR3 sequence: CASSPRGGVGEQYF. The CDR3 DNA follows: TGTGCCAGCAGCCCCCGGGGGGGAGTTGGCGAGCAGTACTTC. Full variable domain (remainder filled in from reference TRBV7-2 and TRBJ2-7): GAGVSQSPSNKVTEKGKDVELRCDPISGHTALYWYRQSLGQGLEFLIYFQGNSAPDKSGLPSDRFSAERTGGSVSTLTIQRTQQEDSAVYLCASSPRGGVGEQYFGPGTRLTVT.